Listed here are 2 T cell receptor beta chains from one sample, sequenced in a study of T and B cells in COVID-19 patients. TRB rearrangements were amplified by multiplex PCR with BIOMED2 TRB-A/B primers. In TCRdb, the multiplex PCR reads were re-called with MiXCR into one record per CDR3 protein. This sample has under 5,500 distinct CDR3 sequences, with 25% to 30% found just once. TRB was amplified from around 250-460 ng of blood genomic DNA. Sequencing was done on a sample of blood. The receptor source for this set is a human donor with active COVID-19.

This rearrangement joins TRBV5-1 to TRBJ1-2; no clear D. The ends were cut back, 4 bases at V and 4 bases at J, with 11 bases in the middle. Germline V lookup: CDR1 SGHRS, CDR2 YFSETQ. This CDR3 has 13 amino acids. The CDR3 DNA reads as TGCGCCAGCAGCACGGACGTTTTCTATGGCTACACCTTC. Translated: CASSTDVFYGYTF.

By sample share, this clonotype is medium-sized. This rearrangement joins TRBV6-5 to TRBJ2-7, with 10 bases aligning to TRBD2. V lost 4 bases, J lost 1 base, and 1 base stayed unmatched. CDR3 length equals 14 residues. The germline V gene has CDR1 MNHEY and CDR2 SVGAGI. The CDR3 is CASSLAGGSYEQYF. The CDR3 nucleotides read TGTGCCAGCAGTTTAGCGGGAGGATCCTACGAGCAGTACTTC.